These 3 T cell receptor beta chains originate from one sample sequenced in a study of neurological immune-mediated disorders. TCRdb re-analysed the 5' RACE reads in MiXCR, keeping a single row per CDR3 protein. The data hold approximately 70,000 distinct CDR3 sequences, with under 5.5% observed a single time. The sequencing input was PBMCs. These receptors were collected from a woman aged 65 to 85 with multiple sclerosis.

There are many counts of this clonotype. The V gene is TRBV7-9, the J gene TRBJ1-4; D not certain. The ends were cut back, 4 bases at V and 8 bases at J, with 14 bases in the middle. Germline assignment: CDR1 SEHNR and CDR2 FQNEAQ (reference sequence). The length of the CDR3 is 14 residues. The CDR3, as DNA: TGTGCCAGCAGCTCCTGGACCCTCCGAGAAAAACTGTTTTTT. This sequence encodes CASSSWTLREKLFF.

This clonotype was observed at least ten times. This sequence joins TRBV20-1 and TRBJ1-6; tentatively, D is TRBD1 (5 bases). This CDR3 spans 12 amino acids. V gave up 6 bases and J gave up 7 bases, with 10 bases separating them. In germline, CDR1 is DFQATT, CDR2 SNEGSKA (reference sequence). Here the CDR3 DNA reads TGCAGTGCACTAAGGGGCAATTCACCCCTCCACTTT. Its protein is CSALRGNSPLHF.

There are many counts of this clonotype. The chain carries TRBV7-2 and TRBJ2-5; 9 nucleotides line up with TRBD1. The V gene's germline CDR1 is SGHTA and CDR2 FQGNSA. This CDR3 region has 16 residues. Losses at the gene ends were 5 bases for V and 2 bases for J; bases not matched to a gene: 9. The CDR3 DNA is TGTGCCAGCAGCCAAAACAGGGGGCAGCGGCAAGAGACCCAGTACTTC. The encoded protein is CASSQNRGQRQETQYF.